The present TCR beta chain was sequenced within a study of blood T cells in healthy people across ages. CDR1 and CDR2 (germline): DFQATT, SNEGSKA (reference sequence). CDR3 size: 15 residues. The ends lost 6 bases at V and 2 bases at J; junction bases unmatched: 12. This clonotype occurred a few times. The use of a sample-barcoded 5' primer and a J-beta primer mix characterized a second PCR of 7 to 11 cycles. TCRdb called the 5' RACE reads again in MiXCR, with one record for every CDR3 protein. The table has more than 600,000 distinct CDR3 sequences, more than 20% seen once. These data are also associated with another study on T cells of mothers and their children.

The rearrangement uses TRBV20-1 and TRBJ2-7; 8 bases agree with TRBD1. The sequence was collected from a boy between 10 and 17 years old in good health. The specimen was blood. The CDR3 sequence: CSASRTGIGAYEQYF. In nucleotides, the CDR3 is TGCAGTGCGAGCAGGACAGGGATTGGAGCCTACGAGCAGTACTTC.